One and the same sample provided the 3 T cell receptor beta chains below, sequenced in a study of response to subunit inactivated influenza vaccine. TCRdb recomputed calls from the RT-PCR reads with MiXCR, one row per CDR3 protein. Of around 540,000 distinct CDR3 sequences listed, roughly 10% were seen once; the top ten hold approximately 10%. Sequencing was performed on PBMCs from blood, taken on the day of vaccination. All receptors come from a man aged 50 or older who received an inactivated influenza vaccine.

This chain links TRBV5-1 with TRBJ2-3; D could derive from TRBD1 or TRBD2 (5 bases each). The ends were cut back, 4 bases at V and 0 bases at J, with 9 bases in the middle. The CDR3 length is 14 residues. Germline V gene sequence: CDR1 SGHRS, CDR2 YFSETQ. For the CDR3, the DNA is TGCGCCAGCAGCAGGGACCATAGCACAGATACGCAGTATTTT. As protein: CASSRDHSTDTQYF.

This clonotype was recorded a few times. The chain carries TRBV3-1 and TRBJ2-7; TRBD2 might be the D (5 bases). CDR3 length: 11 residues. The V gene lost 11 bases and the J gene lost 4 bases, with 12 bases spanning the gap. Germline CDR1 reads LGHDT; CDR2 reads YNNKEL (reference sequence). The CDR3 spells CAASTGYEQYF. The CDR3 DNA follows: TGTGCCGCCAGCACGGGATACGAGCAGTACTTC.

This clonotype was observed a few times. CDR3 sequence (DNA): TGTGCCACCAGTGAAGCCGGGACAGGGGACTACAATGAGCAGTTCTTC. It encodes CATSEAGTGDYNEQFF. The chain joins TRBV24-1 to TRBJ2-1; 10 bases map to TRBD1. V lost 4 bases and J lost 3; bases outside the gene matches: 5. This CDR3 spans 16 amino acids. Germline lookup yields CDR1 KGHDR and CDR2 SFDVKD.